Listed below are T cell receptor beta chains from one sample, sequenced in a study of beta chain features in type 1 diabetes. Data came from immunoSEQ multiplex PCR; TCRdb stores just in-frame clones and leaves some out. Of 600,000 or so clones in the sample, around 12% are singletons; the top ten hold about 0.11%. Sequencing used naive CD4+ T cells from blood. These receptors all come from a man aged 30 to 39 with type 1 diabetes. Both conserved end residues are part of each CDR3. A D gene is named only where the DNA matches it firmly. Not all rows give a size; the values are once, few, many and, for expanded clones, a class.

J gene | D gene | CDR3 length | V gene | clone size | CDR3 protein | CDR3 DNA
TRBJ1-6 | - | 14 | TRBV9 | few | CASSVEGVNSPLHF | TGTGCCAGCAGCGTAGAAGGGGTTAATTCACCCCTCCACTTT
TRBJ2-1 | TRBD2 | 15 | TRBV2 | few | CASRRGGAAYNEQFF | TGTGCCAGCAGGCGCGGGGGGGCGGCCTACAATGAGCAGTTCTTC
TRBJ2-1 | - | 16 | TRBV15 | - | CATSSTAIPRYNEQFF | TGTGCCACCAGCAGTACAGCAATCCCTAGGTACAATGAGCAGTTCTTC
TRBJ1-5 | TRBD1 | 15 | TRBV6-6 | - | CASSTTGDSNQPQHF | TGTGCCAGCAGTACAACAGGGGACAGCAATCAGCCCCAGCATTTT
TRBJ2-2 | - | 13 | TRBV9 | few | CASSDTGRGELFF | TGTGCCAGCAGTGATACAGGGAGAGGGGAGCTGTTTTTT
TRBJ1-2 | - | 13 | TRBV7-2 | few | CASSTDRDYGYTF | TGTGCCAGCAGCACAGACAGAGACTATGGCTACACCTTC
TRBJ2-5 | - | 18 | TRBV7-2 | - | CASSLTPSRTANQETQYF | TGTGCCAGCAGCTTAACGCCCTCTAGAACGGCGAACCAAGAGACCCAGTACTTC
TRBJ2-3 | - | 14 | TRBV29-1 | few | CSVVLGGFTDTQYF | TGCAGCGTTGTTTTAGGGGGATTCACAGATACGCAGTATTTT
TRBJ1-3 | - | 13 | TRBV11-3 | few | CASRTSSGNTIYF | TGTGCCAGCAGGACCTCCTCTGGAAACACCATATATTTT
TRBJ2-1 | - | 15 | TRBV7-2 | few | CASSPPSPAYNEQFF | TGTGCCAGCAGCCCCCCATCGCCCGCCTACAATGAGCAGTTCTTC
TRBJ2-6 | - | 14 | TRBV7-2 | few | CASSYLSGANVLTF | TGTGCCAGCAGCTACTTATCTGGGGCCAACGTCCTGACTTTC
TRBJ2-6 | - | 15 | TRBV6-6 | - | CASRSGFSGANVLTF | TGTGCCAGCAGGTCAGGGTTCTCTGGGGCCAACGTCCTGACTTTC
TRBJ1-2 | - | 15 | TRBV10-3 | - | CAISEEERVGYGYTF | TGTGCCATCAGTGAGGAAGAGCGAGTCGGCTATGGCTACACCTTC
TRBJ1-2 | - | 13 | TRBV6-6 | - | CASGTGFDYGYTF | TGTGCCAGCGGAACAGGGTTCGACTATGGCTACACCTTC
TRBJ1-3 | TRBD1 | 14 | TRBV7-9 | - | CASRRTGAGNTIYF | TGTGCCAGCAGGCGTACAGGGGCTGGAAACACCATATATTTT
TRBJ1-2 | TRBD1 | 12 | TRBV7-2 | few | CASSSDRGGYTF | TGTGCCAGCAGCTCGGACAGGGGCGGCTACACCTTC
TRBJ2-5 | - | 16 | TRBV11-2 | - | CASSLGSRLEKETQYF | TGTGCCAGCAGCTTAGGGTCCAGGTTGGAAAAAGAGACCCAGTACTTC
TRBJ2-1 | - | 14 | TRBV6-5 | few | CASTTLNRYNEQFF | TGTGCCAGCACTACCTTGAACAGGTACAATGAGCAGTTCTTC
TRBJ1-5 | - | 16 | TRBV13 | - | CASSLGGHREGQPQHF | TGTGCCAGCAGCTTAGGCGGGCACAGGGAGGGTCAGCCCCAGCATTTT
TRBJ1-4 | - | 15 | TRBV5-1 | - | CASSPSRRENEKLFF | TGCGCCAGCAGCCCGTCTCGCAGAGAAAATGAAAAACTGTTTTTT
TRBJ1-4 | - | 15 | TRBV4-3 | - | CASRTLGLANEKLFF | TGCGCCAGCAGGACTTTGGGTCTAGCTAATGAAAAACTGTTTTTT
TRBJ2-3 | - | 14 | TRBV7-2 | - | CASSLDGRGDTQYF | TGTGCCAGCAGCTTAGACGGTAGGGGAGATACGCAGTATTTT
TRBJ2-5 | - | 14 | TRBV7-2 | - | CASTPGANQETQYF | TGTGCCAGCACCCCAGGGGCCAACCAAGAGACCCAGTACTTC
TRBJ1-1 | - | 11 | TRBV5-1 | few | CASRENTEAFF | TGCGCCAGCAGGGAGAACACTGAAGCTTTCTTT
TRBJ2-6 | - | 15 | TRBV9 | few | CASSVALTGANVLTF | TGTGCCAGCAGCGTAGCCCTAACTGGGGCCAACGTCCTGACTTTC
TRBJ2-7 | TRBD1 | 16 | TRBV18 | - | CASSIGVGTAPYEQYF | TGTGCCAGCTCAATTGGTGTGGGGACAGCTCCCTACGAGCAGTACTTC
TRBJ1-1 | TRBD1 | 14 | TRBV10-3 | - | CAIREQGLNTEAFF | TGTGCCATCAGGGAACAGGGGTTGAACACTGAAGCTTTCTTT
TRBJ1-2 | TRBD1 | 16 | TRBV10-3 | few | CAISPGTGAYNYGYTF | TGTGCCATCAGTCCCGGGACAGGCGCCTATAACTATGGCTACACCTTC
TRBJ2-7 | - | 14 | TRBV2 | few | CASSGGTASYEQYF | TGTGCCAGCAGTGGGGGAACCGCCTCCTACGAGCAGTACTTC
TRBJ1-2 | - | 15 | TRBV27 | - | CASSFRADSSYGYTF | TGTGCCAGCAGTTTTAGGGCAGACAGCAGTTATGGCTACACCTTC
TRBJ2-1 | - | 14 | TRBV5-1 | few | CASSSPSSYNEQFF | TGCGCCAGCAGCTCTCCTAGCTCCTACAATGAGCAGTTCTTC
TRBJ1-3 | - | 13 | TRBV28 | few | CACRGFTGNTIYF | TGTGCCTGTCGAGGGTTCACTGGAAACACCATATATTTT
TRBJ1-3 | - | 15 | TRBV4-1 | - | CASSQGEAFGNTIYF | TGCGCCAGCAGCCAAGGGGAAGCCTTTGGAAACACCATATATTTT
TRBJ2-7 | TRBD1 | 14 | TRBV12-5 | - | CASSPGQGSYEQYF | TGTGCTAGCAGTCCGGGACAGGGCTCATACGAGCAGTACTTC
TRBJ2-6 | - | 13 | TRBV27 | few | CASQESGANVLTF | TGTGCCAGTCAGGAATCTGGGGCCAACGTCCTGACTTTC
TRBJ1-6 | - | 14 | TRBV2 | - | CASSLGQGNSPLHF | TGTGCCAGCAGTCTTGGACAAGGGAATTCACCCCTCCACTTT
TRBJ2-7 | TRBD1 | 16 | TRBV7-9 | few | CASSGNRDRESGEQYF | TGTGCCAGCAGCGGAAACCGGGACAGGGAATCGGGCGAGCAGTACTTC
TRBJ1-6 | - | 15 | TRBV6-5 | - | CASSYSSTTNSPLHF | TGTGCCAGCAGTTACTCGTCGACTACTAACTCGCCCCTCCACTTT
TRBJ2-1 | - | 13 | TRBV28 | few | CASSYGPREGQFF | TGTGCCAGCAGTTACGGACCGCGAGAGGGGCAGTTCTTC
TRBJ2-3 | TRBD1 | 17 | TRBV7-2 | - | CASSLGTGGAGMDTQYF | TGTGCCAGCAGCTTGGGAACAGGGGGCGCCGGGATGGATACGCAGTATTTT
TRBJ1-5 | - | 13 | TRBV30 | - | CAWSVRTDQPQHF | TGTGCCTGGAGTGTACGCACTGATCAGCCCCAGCATTTT
TRBJ1-2 | - | 13 | TRBV29-1 | few | CSVSSGISYGYTF | TGCAGCGTTTCCTCGGGTATTTCCTATGGCTACACCTTC
TRBJ2-6 | - | 16 | TRBV11-2 | - | CASSLEHSSGANVLTF | TGTGCCAGCAGCTTAGAGCACAGCTCTGGGGCCAACGTCCTGACTTTC
TRBJ2-1 | - | 15 | TRBV21-1 | few | CASSKVNVLRDEQFF | TGTGCCAGCAGCAAAGTTAACGTGCTCCGGGATGAGCAGTTCTTC
TRBJ2-3 | TRBD1 | 14 | TRBV27 | - | CASSPQQGTDTQYF | TGTGCCAGCAGTCCCCAACAGGGGACAGATACGCAGTATTTT